This TCR beta chain was captured in a study of blood T cell repertoires in COVID-19. Study-wide context: Acute and convalescent COVID-19 samples came from the United States, Italy and Spain. The analysed material was cDNA or gDNA that came from T cells, B-cell-depleted T cells, or PBMCs.

As handled by the study authors: By means of reference gene primer amplification, nucleated cell counts were estimated. Clones were sequenced by immunoSEQ multiplex PCR, and TCRdb holds only the in-frame ones, with some missing. The V and J calls and the clone size are those of that table, but D and trimming were determined from the DNA. The repertoire includes approximately 230,000 clones, about 80% of them detected once, and over 7.5% sits in the top ten. Sequencing input: peripheral blood. The source is an elderly man with acute or convalescent COVID-19.

CDR3 protein: CASNGDRRLFF. CDR3 coding DNA: TGTGCCAGCAATGGAGACCGCCGGCTGTTTTTT. This chain connects TRBV21-1 to TRBJ1-4. TRBV21-1 is flagged as a pseudogene. There are 11 residues in the CDR3.